This T cell receptor (beta chain) stems from a study of blood T cell repertoires in COVID-19. About the research overall: In each case, the material was cDNA or gDNA derived from T cells, B-cell-depleted T cells, or PBMCs.

J gave up 1 base and V 2 bases, and 9 bases lay outside the gene matches. This CDR3 is 16 amino acids long. CDR1 is SGHRS and CDR2 is YFSETQ in the germline V gene. The assay was immunoSEQ multiplex PCR, and TCRdb's table has in-frame clones only and misses some. This repertoire shows more than 95,000 clones, around four fifths found once; its top ten account for more than 20%. The sequence was collected from a human donor in a cohort sampled during active COVID-19. Input material: peripheral blood. The chain carries TRBV5-1 and TRBJ2-7; the match to TRBD1 covers 7 bases. CDR3 region: CASSFVQGVTSYEQYF. CDR3 DNA: TGCGCCAGCAGCTTCGTGCAGGGGGTGACATCCTACGAGCAGTACTTC.